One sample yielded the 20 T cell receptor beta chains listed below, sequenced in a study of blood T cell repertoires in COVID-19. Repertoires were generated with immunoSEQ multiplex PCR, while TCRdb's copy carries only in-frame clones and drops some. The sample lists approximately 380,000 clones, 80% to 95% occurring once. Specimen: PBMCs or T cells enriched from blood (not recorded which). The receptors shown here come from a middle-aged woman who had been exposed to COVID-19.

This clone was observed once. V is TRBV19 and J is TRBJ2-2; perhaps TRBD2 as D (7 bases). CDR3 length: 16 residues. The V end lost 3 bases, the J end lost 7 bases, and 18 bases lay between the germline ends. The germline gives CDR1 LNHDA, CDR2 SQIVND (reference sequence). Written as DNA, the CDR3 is TGTGCCAGTAGTATCTGGCTTCCGGGGGGCGGCGGGGAGCTGTTTTTT. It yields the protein CASSIWLPGGGGELFF. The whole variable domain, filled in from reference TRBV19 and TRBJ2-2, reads DGGITQSPKYLFRKEGQNVTLSCEQNLNHDAMYWYRQDPGQGLRLIYYSQIVNDFQKGDIAEGYSVSREKKESFPLTVTSAQKNPTAFYLCASSIWLPGGGGELFFGEGSRLTVL.

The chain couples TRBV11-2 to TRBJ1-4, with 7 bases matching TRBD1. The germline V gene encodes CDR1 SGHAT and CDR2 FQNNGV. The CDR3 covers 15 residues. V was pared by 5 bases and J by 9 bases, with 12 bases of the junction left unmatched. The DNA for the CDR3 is TGTGCCAGCAGCCAGCCGAGACAGGGCTTGAAAAAACTGTTTTTT. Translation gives CASSQPRQGLKKLFF.

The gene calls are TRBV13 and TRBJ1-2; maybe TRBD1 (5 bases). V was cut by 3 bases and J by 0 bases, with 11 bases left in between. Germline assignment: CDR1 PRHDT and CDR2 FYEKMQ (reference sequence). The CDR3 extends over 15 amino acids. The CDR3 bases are TGTGCCAGCAGCTTCACGGGACTGCCTAACTATGGCTACACCTTC. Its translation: CASSFTGLPNYGYTF.

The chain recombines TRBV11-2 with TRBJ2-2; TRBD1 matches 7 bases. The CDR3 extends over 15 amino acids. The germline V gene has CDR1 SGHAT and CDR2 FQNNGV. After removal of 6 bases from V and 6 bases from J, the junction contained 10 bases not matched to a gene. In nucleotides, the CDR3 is TGTGCCAGCAGTTCAACAGGGGCGAAGGCCGGGGAGCTGTTTTTT. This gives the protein CASSSTGAKAGELFF.

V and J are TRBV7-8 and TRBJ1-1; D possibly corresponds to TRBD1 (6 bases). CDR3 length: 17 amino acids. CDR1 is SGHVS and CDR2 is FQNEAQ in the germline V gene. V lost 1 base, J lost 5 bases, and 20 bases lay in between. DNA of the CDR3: TGTGCCAGCAGCTTAGGGTTGATAAGGACAGCATATACTGAAGCTTTCTTT. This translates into CASSLGLIRTAYTEAFF. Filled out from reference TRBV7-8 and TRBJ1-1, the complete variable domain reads GAGVSQSPRYKVAKRGQDVALRCDPISGHVSLFWYQQALGQGPEFLTYFQNEAQLDKSGLPSDRFFAERPEGSVSTLKIQRTQQEDSAVYLCASSLGLIRTAYTEAFFGQGTRLTVV.

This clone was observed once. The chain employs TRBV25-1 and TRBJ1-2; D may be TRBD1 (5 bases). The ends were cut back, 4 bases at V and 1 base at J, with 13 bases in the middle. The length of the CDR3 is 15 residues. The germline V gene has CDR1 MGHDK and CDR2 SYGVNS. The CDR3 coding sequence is TGTGCCAGCAGTGCCCCAGGGATTCTTAACTATGGCTACACCTTC. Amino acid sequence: CASSAPGILNYGYTF.

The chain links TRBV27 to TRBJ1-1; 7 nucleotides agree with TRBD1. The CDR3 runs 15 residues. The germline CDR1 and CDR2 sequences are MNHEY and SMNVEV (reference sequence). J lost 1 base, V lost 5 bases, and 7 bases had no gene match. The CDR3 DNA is TGTGCCAGCAGTATGCACAGGGGAGGGAACACTGAAGCTTTCTTT. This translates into CASSMHRGGNTEAFF.

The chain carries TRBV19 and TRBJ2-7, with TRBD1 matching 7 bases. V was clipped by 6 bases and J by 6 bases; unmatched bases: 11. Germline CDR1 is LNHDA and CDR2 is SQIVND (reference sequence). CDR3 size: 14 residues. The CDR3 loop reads CASRTDRVSVEQYF. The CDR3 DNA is TGTGCCAGTAGAACTGACAGGGTCTCAGTCGAGCAGTACTTC. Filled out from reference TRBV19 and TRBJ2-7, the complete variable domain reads DGGITQSPKYLFRKEGQNVTLSCEQNLNHDAMYWYRQDPGQGLRLIYYSQIVNDFQKGDIAEGYSVSREKKESFPLTVTSAQKNPTAFYLCASRTDRVSVEQYFGPGTRLTVT.

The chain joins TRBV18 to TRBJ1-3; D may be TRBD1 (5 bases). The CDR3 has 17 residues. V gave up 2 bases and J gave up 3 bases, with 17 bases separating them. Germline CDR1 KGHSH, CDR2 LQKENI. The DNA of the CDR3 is TGTGCCAGCTCACCAGTGGCAGGGCCTTTAGGTGGAAACACCATATATTTT. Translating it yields CASSPVAGPLGGNTIYF.

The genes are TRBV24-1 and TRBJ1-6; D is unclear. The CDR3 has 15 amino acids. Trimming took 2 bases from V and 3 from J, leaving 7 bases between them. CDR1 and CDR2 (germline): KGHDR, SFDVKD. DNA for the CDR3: TGTGCCACCAGTGATTCCAGACTCTATAATTCACCCCTCCACTTT. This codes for CATSDSRLYNSPLHF.

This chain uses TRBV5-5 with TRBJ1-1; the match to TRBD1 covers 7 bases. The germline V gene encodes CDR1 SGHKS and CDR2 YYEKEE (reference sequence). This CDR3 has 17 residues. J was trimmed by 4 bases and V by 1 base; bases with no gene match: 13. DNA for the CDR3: TGTGCCAGCAGCTTGCTCACAGGGGTGGTTCTTGGCACTGAAGCTTTCTTT. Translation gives CASSLLTGVVLGTEAFF.

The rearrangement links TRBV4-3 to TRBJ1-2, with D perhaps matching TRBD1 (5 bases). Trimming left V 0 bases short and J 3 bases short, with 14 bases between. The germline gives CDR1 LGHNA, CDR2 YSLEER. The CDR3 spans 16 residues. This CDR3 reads CASSQEGRGEDYGYTF. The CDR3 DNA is TGCGCCAGCAGCCAAGAGGGGCGTGGGGAGGACTATGGCTACACCTTC.

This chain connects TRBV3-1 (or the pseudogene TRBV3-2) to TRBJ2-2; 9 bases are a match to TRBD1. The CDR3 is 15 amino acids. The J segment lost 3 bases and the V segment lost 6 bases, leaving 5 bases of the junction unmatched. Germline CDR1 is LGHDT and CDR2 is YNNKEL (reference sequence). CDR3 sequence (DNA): TGTGCCAGCAGGCCCCGGACAGGGGACACCGGGGAGCTGTTTTTT. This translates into CASRPRTGDTGELFF.

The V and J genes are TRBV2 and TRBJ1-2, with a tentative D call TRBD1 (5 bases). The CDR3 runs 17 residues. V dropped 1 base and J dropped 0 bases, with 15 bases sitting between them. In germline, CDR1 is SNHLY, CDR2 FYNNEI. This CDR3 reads CASSEGEGIYPNYGYTF. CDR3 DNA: TGTGCCAGCAGTGAAGGGGAGGGGATTTACCCTAACTATGGCTACACCTTC.

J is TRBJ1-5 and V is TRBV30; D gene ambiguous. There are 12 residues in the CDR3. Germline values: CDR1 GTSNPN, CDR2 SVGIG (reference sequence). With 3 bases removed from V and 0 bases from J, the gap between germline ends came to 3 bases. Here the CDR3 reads CAWSGSNQPQHF. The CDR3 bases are TGTGCCTGGAGCGGTAGCAATCAGCCCCAGCATTTT.

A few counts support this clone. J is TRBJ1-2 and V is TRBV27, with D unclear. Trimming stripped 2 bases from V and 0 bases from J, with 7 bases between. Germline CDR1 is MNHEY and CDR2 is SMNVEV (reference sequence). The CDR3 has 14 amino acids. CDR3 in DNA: TGTGCCAGCAGTTTAAGGAGCTCTAACTATGGCTACACCTTC. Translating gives CASSLRSSNYGYTF.

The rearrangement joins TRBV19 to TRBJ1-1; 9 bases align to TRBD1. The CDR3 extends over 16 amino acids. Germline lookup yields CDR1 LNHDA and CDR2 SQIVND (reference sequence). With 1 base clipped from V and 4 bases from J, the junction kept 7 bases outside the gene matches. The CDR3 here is CASSIGRTGQGTEAFF. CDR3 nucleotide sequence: TGTGCCAGTAGTATAGGGCGTACGGGACAGGGCACTGAAGCTTTCTTT.

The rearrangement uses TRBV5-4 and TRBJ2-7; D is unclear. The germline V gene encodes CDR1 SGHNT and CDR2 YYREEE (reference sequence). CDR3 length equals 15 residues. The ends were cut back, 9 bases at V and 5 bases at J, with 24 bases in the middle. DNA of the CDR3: TGTGCCACCAAGGTGTCGTGGGCTGGCGTGCACGAGCAGTACTTC. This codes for CATKVSWAGVHEQYF.

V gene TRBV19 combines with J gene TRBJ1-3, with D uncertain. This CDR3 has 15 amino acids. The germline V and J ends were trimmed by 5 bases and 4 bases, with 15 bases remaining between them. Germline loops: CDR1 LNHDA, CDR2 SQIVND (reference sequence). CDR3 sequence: CASSPQITRGNTIYF. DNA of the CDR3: TGTGCCAGTAGTCCCCAGATAACGCGGGGAAACACCATATATTTT.

CDR3 sequence reads: CASSQRLDNSPLHF. As DNA, the CDR3 is TGTGCCAGCAGCCAACGACTGGATAATTCACCCCTCCACTTT. The gene calls are TRBV6-5 and TRBJ1-6; D not resolved. Trimming removed 6 bases from V and 5 bases from J, with 11 bases in between. Germline CDR1 MNHEY, CDR2 SVGAGI. The CDR3 has 14 amino acids.